This T cell receptor (beta chain) was sequenced during a study of blood T cells in healthy people across ages. For the second PCR, which ran for about 7 to 12 cycles, a sample-barcoded 5' primer and a J-beta primer mix were used. MiXCR, applied by TCRdb to the 5' RACE reads, yields one record per CDR3 protein. The sample lists more than 900,000 distinct CDR3 sequences, around 27% occurring once. Germline CDR1 is SGHAT and CDR2 is FQNNGV. This CDR3 is 13 amino acids long. This clonotype was picked up a small number of times. The junction shows a germline mismatch at one end, possibly a read error. The same sample was also studied in work on T cells of mothers and their children.

Sequenced material: blood. The TCR sequence derives from a girl aged 2 to 9 in good health. The chain couples TRBV11-2 to TRBJ2-1; D is unresolved. For the CDR3, the DNA is TGTGCCAGCAGGTTAGATATTGGCAATGAGCAGTTCTTC. It specifies CASRLDIGNEQFF.